The 21 T cell receptor beta chains given below trace back to one sample, sequenced in a study of tumor-infiltrating lymphocytes in primary liver carcinoma. Using a constant-region primer together with ProtoScript II reverse transcriptase, TCR beta cDNA was made from about 490 ng of total RNA. Libraries for TCR beta were built through three nested multiplex PCR rounds, which together made up a slightly modified ARM-PCR procedure. Both of the initial two PCR rounds ran for about 9 cycles and employed TRBV1-TRBV30 forward primers alongside a C-beta reverse primer. Each CDR3 protein is one row after TCRdb ran MiXCR on the multiplex PCR reads. The table shows 100,000 to 150,000 distinct CDR3 sequences, with 55% to 75% occurring only once. Unsorted bulk tissue of roughly 18-31 mg yielded co-extracted RNA and DNA. The sequencing sample was made of liver tumor tissue from sampling region 3. Subset noted: tumor region T3, left-lateral pole. The receptors stem from a woman in her sixties with primary liver carcinoma and hepatitis B virus infection.

Remarks on this clonotype: Possible read error: a much larger clone is one base away. Here the CDR3 omits its conserved ending phenylalanine or tryptophan, so a read error is the likely source. J is TRBJ2-1 and V is TRBV12-3 or TRBV12-4; the D is unclear. Trimming left V 0 bases short and J 0 bases short, with 6 bases between. The CDR3 sequence is 15 residues long. The CDR3 coding sequence is TGTGCCAGCAGTTTAGCGGGCAGCTCCTACAATGAGCAGTTCCTC. Amino acids: CASSLAGSSYNEQFL.

With respect to this clonotype: A much more abundant neighbour one base away suggests this may be a read error. The J gene is TRBJ2-5, the V gene TRBV6-5, with TRBD2 matching over 13 bases. This CDR3 has 20 residues. CDR1 is MNHEY, CDR2 SVGAGI, per germline. V lost 6 bases to trimming and J lost 2 bases; unmatched junction nucleotides: 18. CDR3 region: CASSHFGPGLAGLLQETQYF. The DNA for the CDR3 is TGTGCCAGCAGCCACTTCGGTCCGGGACTAGCGGGGTTACTTCAAGAGACCCAGTACTTC.

Regarding this clonotype: A read error may account for a junction end that differs from germline. CDR3 sequence: CVSSLEVRTGLTDTQHF. The CDR3 DNA reads TGTGTCAGCAGCTTAGAGGTTCGGACAGGGCTCACAGATACGCAGCATTTT. V usage is TRBV11-2 and J usage is TRBJ2-3, with 8 bases identical to TRBD1. TRBJ1-5 matches the DNA end more closely, so the J call is doubtful. CDR3 length equals 17 residues. Per the germline V gene, CDR1 is SGHAT and CDR2 is FQNNGV.

This clonotype was recorded many times. The chain has TRBV10-3 and TRBJ1-5; D perhaps matches TRBD1 (6 bases). CDR1 ENHRY and CDR2 SYGVKD come from the germline V gene. The V gene lost 3 bases and the J gene lost 7 bases, with 13 bases spanning the gap. The CDR3 has 14 residues. This CDR3 is CAISDWGRGQPQHF. The CDR3 DNA reads TGTGCCATCAGTGATTGGGGGCGAGGGCAGCCCCAGCATTTT.

The rearrangement joins TRBV12-3 or TRBV12-4 to TRBJ2-1; D possibly corresponds to TRBD2 (6 bases). V lost 3 bases and J 5 bases, leaving 14 bases between the germline ends. CDR3 length: 15 residues. The CDR3 protein is CASSLGAGGHNEQFF. CDR3 coding DNA: TGTGCCAGCAGTTTGGGAGCTGGAGGGCACAATGAGCAGTTCTTC.

In its sample, this clonotype was seen a few times. The chain links TRBV7-3 to TRBJ2-3, with a tentative D call TRBD1 (6 bases). Germline V gene data show CDR1 as SGHTA and CDR2 as FQGTGA. The V end was cut by 5 bases, the J end by 2 bases, with 11 bases between. This CDR3 has 14 amino acids. For the CDR3, the DNA is TGTGCCAGCAGCCCAGACAGGACCACAGATACGCAGTATTTT. Residues: CASSPDRTTDTQYF.

Turning to this clonotype: This may come from a read error, since a much larger clone is one base off. The conserved closing phenylalanine or tryptophan is absent in this CDR3, likely reflecting a read error. V is TRBV28 and J is TRBJ1-2; TRBD1 aligns across 9 bases. The germline CDR1 and CDR2 sequences are MDHEN and SYDVKM. The CDR3 totals 15 residues. CDR3 sequence (DNA): TGTGCCAGCAGCTTATCACCGGGACAGGGTTTTGGCTACACCATC. Protein sequence: CASSLSPGQGFGYTI.

This chain links TRBV7-6 with TRBJ2-1, with D hard to call. The CDR3 spans 13 residues. CDR1 is SGHVS, CDR2 FNYEAQ, per germline. V lost 5 bases and J 5 bases, leaving 10 bases between the germline ends. CDR3 coding DNA: TGTGCCAGCAGCCGAAACACCGACAATGAGCAGTTCTTC. Amino acid sequence: CASSRNTDNEQFF. The variable domain in full, with the rest retrieved from reference TRBV7-6 and TRBJ2-1, is GAGVSQSPRYKVTKRGQDVALRCDPISGHVSLYWYRQALGQGPEFLTYFNYEAQQDKSGLPNDRFSAERPEGSISTLTIQRTEQRDSAMYRCASSRNTDNEQFFGPGTRLTVL.

As concerns this clonotype: A much larger clone lies a single base off, so this may be a read error. This chain joins TRBV15 and TRBJ2-7; TRBD1 agrees at 8 bases. Germline CDR1 is LNHNV and CDR2 is YYDKDF (reference sequence). CDR3 length: 15 amino acids. V shed 1 base and J 1 base; nucleotides not matched to a gene: 3. CDR3 nucleotide sequence: TGTGCCACCAGCAGAGTTACAGGGGGGTCCTACGAGCAGTACTTC. Translation: CATSRVTGGSYEQYF.

This clonotype appeared once. V gene TRBV11-3 combines with J gene TRBJ2-7, with 7 bases aligning to TRBD2. CDR1 and CDR2 (germline): SGHNT, YENEEA. V lost 2 bases and J lost 5; bases outside the gene matches: 3. The CDR3 spans 13 residues. The CDR3 sequence: CASSLSGEHEQYF. The CDR3 DNA follows: TGTGCCAGCAGCTTAAGCGGGGAGCACGAGCAGTACTTC.

CDR3 DNA: TGTGCTGTCGGGAATCCGGGGCGGGCCAAAAACATTCAGTACTTC. Encoded protein: CAVGNPGRAKNIQYF. V and J are TRBV11-3 and TRBJ2-4; D could derive from TRBD1 or TRBD2 (5 bases each). Germline CDR1 and CDR2: SGHNT and YENEEA. CDR3 length equals 15 residues.

The chain has TRBV5-1 and TRBJ2-7; 11 bases align to TRBD2. Per germline, CDR1 SGHRS and CDR2 YFSETQ. V lost 3 bases and J lost 7; bases outside the gene matches: 12. The length of the CDR3 is 16 residues. The CDR3 DNA reads as TGCGCCAGCAGCTATACCGGGACTAGCGGCGCGGGGGAGCAGTACTTC. Translation: CASSYTGTSGAGEQYF.

About this clonotype: This clone may be a read error of a much larger clone one base away. The rearrangement uses TRBV11-2 and TRBJ2-5, with no clear D. The CDR3 loop spans 11 amino acids. CDR1 and CDR2 from the germline V gene are SGHAT and FQNNGV. CDR3 in amino acids: CARSPGEIQYF. As DNA, the CDR3 is TGTGCCAGGAGCCCAGGAGAGATCCAGTACTTC.

The count of this clonotype is one. A read error may account for a junction end that differs from germline. The chain is built from TRBV29-1 and TRBJ2-7, with D possibly TRBD2 on 6 matching bases. In germline, CDR1 is SQVTM, CDR2 ANQGSEA. The CDR3 covers 12 residues. CDR3 region: CSVRDFAYEQNF. The CDR3 DNA sequence: TGTAGCGTCCGGGACTTCGCCTACGAGCAGAACTTC.

On this clonotype: This may be a read error: a much more frequent sequence differs by one nucleotide. The V and J genes are TRBV6-1 and TRBJ1-1, with no clear D. The CDR3 spans 11 residues. V was pared by 10 bases and J by 2 bases, with 8 bases between. CDR1 is MNHNS, CDR2 SASEGT, per germline. The DNA of the CDR3 is TGTGCCATCGAGGGTAACACTGAAGCTTTCTTT. This translates into CAIEGNTEAFF.

This sequence joins TRBV14 and TRBJ2-5; weak D call: TRBD2 (5 bases). The CDR3 runs to 18 residues. Deletions cut 0 bases from V and 4 bases from J, with 21 bases between. CDR1 and CDR2 (germline): SGHDN, FVKESK. This CDR3 reads CASSQDRMRARRSETQYF. DNA of the CDR3: TGTGCCAGCAGCCAAGATCGCATGAGGGCTCGAAGATCAGAGACCCAGTACTTC.

This clonotype was seen many times. The chain uses TRBV5-6 and TRBJ1-2, with D unclear. Germline-derived CDR1 and CDR2 are SGHDT and YYEEEE. This CDR3 contains 13 residues. Trimming stripped 1 base from V and 13 bases from J, with 17 bases between. The CDR3 region has the DNA TGTGCCAGCAGCTTGTTGAAGGTCGCTTTTGTCACCTTC. Its protein is CASSLLKVAFVTF.

This clonotype was counted at least ten times. This chain connects TRBV12-3 or TRBV12-4 to TRBJ1-2; no firm D call. Trimming pared 7 bases from V and 8 bases from J, leaving 14 bases between. CDR3 size: 12 residues. In DNA, the CDR3 is TGTGCCAGCACGAGGGAGTTGACGGGCTACACCTTC. This codes for CASTRELTGYTF.

With regard to this clonotype: At one end the junction does not follow the germline gene, possibly because of a read error. The J gene is TRBJ2-3, the V gene TRBV6-1; 8 bases agree with TRBD1. CDR3 length: 16 amino acids. Germline values: CDR1 MNHNS, CDR2 SASEGT. The CDR3 DNA sequence: TGTGCCGGCAGTGAAGCATTCAGGGGGCGGACATATACGCAGTATTTT. Its translation: CAGSEAFRGRTYTQYF.

The chain links TRBV5-1 to TRBJ2-7; possible D gene TRBD1, 7 bases. Germline lookup yields CDR1 SGHRS and CDR2 YFSETQ. The CDR3 is 17 residues long. With 4 bases removed from V and 3 bases from J, the gap between germline ends came to 23 bases. CDR3 loop: CASSLGGGGISFYEQYF. CDR3 in DNA: TGCGCCAGCAGCCTCGGTGGAGGGGGCATCTCATTCTACGAGCAGTACTTC.

The J gene is TRBJ1-4, the V gene TRBV29-1, with D tentatively TRBD1 (6 bases). Trimming pared 6 bases from V and 6 bases from J, leaving 14 bases between. CDR1 SQVTM and CDR2 ANQGSEA come from the germline V gene. The CDR3 is made up of 13 amino acids. The CDR3 spells CSVGAGCDEKLFF. The CDR3 DNA reads TGCAGCGTGGGGGCAGGGTGCGATGAAAAACTGTTTTTT.